Shown below are 4 T cell receptor beta chains from a single sample sequenced in a study of radiation and T cells in renal cell carcinoma. Libraries were prepared by immunoSEQ multiplex PCR; TCRdb keeps only in-frame clonotypes and omits some of them. The table shows roughly 90,000 clones, with 85% occurring only once. Time point denoted: blood 4 weeks post-SBRT, at nephrectomy. Treatment defined: 15 Gy SBRT to primary tumor, nephrectomy 4 weeks later. The specimen was blood, collected from a patient whose treatment included radiotherapy and nephrectomy. Receptors originate from a man between 50 and 59 years old with renal cell carcinoma.

The chain has TRBV4-1 and TRBJ2-3; D remains unclear. The CDR3 is 14 amino acids. V was cut by 4 bases and J by 4 bases, with 12 bases left in between. CDR1 and CDR2 (germline): MGHRA, YSYEKL. The CDR3 region is CASSPPGSADTQYF. In DNA, the CDR3 is TGCGCCAGCAGCCCCCCCGGGTCTGCAGATACGCAGTATTTT.

V gene TRBV5-1 combines with J gene TRBJ2-2; perhaps TRBD2 as D (5 bases). Germline-derived CDR1 and CDR2 are SGHRS and YFSETQ. The CDR3 is 18 amino acids. Trimming stripped 0 bases from V and 1 base from J, with 16 bases between. The CDR3 DNA follows: TGCGCCAGCAGCTTGGGGGCGGGCCAAACTCTGAACACCGGGGAGCTGTTTTTT. Protein: CASSLGAGQTLNTGELFF.

This rearrangement joins TRBV30 to TRBJ2-1, with 11 bases fitting TRBD2. CDR1 and CDR2 (germline): GTSNPN, SVGIG (reference sequence). CDR3 length equals 14 residues. With 0 bases clipped from V and 8 bases from J, the junction kept 3 bases outside the gene matches. The CDR3 region is CAWSVTSGSHEQFF. CDR3 nucleotide sequence: TGTGCCTGGAGTGTAACTAGCGGGAGCCATGAGCAGTTCTTC. The variable domain in full, completed from reference TRBV30 and TRBJ2-1, reads SQTIHQWPATLVQPVGSPLSLECTVEGTSNPNLYWYRQAAGRGLQLLFYSVGIGQISSEVPQNLSASRPQDRQFILSSKKLLLSDSGFYLCAWSVTSGSHEQFFGPGTRLTVL.

V and J are TRBV15 and TRBJ1-3; D is unresolved. The CDR3 has 13 residues. V was pared by 4 bases and J by 1 base, with 5 bases between. Looked up from germline, CDR1 is LNHNV and CDR2 is YYDKDF (reference sequence). The CDR3 is CATSITSGNTIYF. CDR3 DNA sequence: TGTGCCACCAGCATCACGTCTGGAAACACCATATATTTT.